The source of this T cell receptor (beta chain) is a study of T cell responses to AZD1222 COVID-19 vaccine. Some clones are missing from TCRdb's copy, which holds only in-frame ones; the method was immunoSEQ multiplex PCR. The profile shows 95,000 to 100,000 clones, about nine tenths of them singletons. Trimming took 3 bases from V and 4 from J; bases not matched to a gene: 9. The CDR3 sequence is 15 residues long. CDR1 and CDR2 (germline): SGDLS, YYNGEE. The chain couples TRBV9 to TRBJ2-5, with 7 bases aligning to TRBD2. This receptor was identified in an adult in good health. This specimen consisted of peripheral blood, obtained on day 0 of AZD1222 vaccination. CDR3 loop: CASSGLVGEGETQYF. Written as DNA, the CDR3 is TGTGCCAGCAGCGGATTAGTCGGGGAGGGAGAGACCCAGTACTTC.